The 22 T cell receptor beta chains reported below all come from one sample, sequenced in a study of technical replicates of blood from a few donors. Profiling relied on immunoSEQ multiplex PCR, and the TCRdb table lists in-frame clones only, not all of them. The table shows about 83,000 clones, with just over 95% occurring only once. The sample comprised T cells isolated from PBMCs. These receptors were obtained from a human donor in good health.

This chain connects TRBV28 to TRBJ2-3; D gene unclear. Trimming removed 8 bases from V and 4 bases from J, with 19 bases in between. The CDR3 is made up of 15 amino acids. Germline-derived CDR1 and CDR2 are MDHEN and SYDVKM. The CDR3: CASLNLARLPDTQYF. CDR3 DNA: TGTGCCAGCCTTAATCTGGCTAGATTGCCAGATACGCAGTATTTT.

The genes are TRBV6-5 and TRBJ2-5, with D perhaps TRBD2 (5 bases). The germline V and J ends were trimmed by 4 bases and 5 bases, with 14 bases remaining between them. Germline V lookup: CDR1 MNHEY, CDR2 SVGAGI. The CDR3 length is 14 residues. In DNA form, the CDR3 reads TGTGCCAGCAGTTCGGTGGACTTAACGGAGACCCAGTACTTC. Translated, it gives CASSSVDLTETQYF.

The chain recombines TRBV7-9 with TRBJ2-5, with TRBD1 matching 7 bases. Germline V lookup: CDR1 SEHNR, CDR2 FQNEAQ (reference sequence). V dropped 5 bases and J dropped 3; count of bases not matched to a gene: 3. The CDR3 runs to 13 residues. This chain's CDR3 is CASSRQGEETQYF. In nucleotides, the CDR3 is TGTGCCAGCAGCAGACAGGGAGAAGAGACCCAGTACTTC.

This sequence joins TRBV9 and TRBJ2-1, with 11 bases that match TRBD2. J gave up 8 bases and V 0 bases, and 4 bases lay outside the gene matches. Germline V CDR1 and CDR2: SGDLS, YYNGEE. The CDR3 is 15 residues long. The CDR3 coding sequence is TGTGCCAGCAGCGTAGCTACTAGCGGGAGTCATGAGCAGTTCTTC. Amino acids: CASSVATSGSHEQFF.

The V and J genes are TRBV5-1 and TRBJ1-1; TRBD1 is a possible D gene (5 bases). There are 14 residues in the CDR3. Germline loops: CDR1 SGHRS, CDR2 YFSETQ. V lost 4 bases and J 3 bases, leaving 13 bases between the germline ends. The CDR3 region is CASSLTGPYTEAFF. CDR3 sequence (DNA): TGCGCCAGCAGCCTAACAGGACCCTACACTGAAGCTTTCTTT. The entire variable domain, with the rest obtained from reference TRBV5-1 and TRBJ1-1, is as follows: KAGVTQTPRYLIKTRGQQVTLSCSPISGHRSVSWYQQTPGQGLQFLFEYFSETQRNKGNFPGRFSGRQFSNSRSEMNVSTLELGDSALYLCASSLTGPYTEAFFGQGTRLTVV.

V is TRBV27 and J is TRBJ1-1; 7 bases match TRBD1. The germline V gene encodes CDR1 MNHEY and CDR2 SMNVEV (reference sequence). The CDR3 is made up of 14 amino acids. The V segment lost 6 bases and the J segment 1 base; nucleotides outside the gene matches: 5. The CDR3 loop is CASRPGQTNTEAFF. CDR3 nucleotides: TGTGCCAGCAGACCGGGACAGACGAACACTGAAGCTTTCTTT.

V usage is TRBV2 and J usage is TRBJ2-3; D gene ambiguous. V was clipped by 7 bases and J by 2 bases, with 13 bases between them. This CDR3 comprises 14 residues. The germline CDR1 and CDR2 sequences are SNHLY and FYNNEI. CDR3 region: CASISRVTTDTQYF. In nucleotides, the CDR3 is TGTGCCAGCATATCCCGAGTCACCACAGATACGCAGTATTTT.

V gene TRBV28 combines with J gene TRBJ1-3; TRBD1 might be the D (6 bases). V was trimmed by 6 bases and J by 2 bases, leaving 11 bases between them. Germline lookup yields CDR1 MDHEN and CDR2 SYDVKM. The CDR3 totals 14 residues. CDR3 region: CASRSGGPGNTIYF. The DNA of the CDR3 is TGTGCCAGCAGGTCGGGGGGGCCTGGAAACACCATATATTTT. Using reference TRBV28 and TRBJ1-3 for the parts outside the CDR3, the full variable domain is DVKVTQSSRYLVKRTGEKVFLECVQDMDHENMFWYRQDPGLGLRLIYFSYDVKMKEKGDIPEGYSVSREKKERFSLILESASTNQTSMYLCASRSGGPGNTIYFGEGSWLTVV.

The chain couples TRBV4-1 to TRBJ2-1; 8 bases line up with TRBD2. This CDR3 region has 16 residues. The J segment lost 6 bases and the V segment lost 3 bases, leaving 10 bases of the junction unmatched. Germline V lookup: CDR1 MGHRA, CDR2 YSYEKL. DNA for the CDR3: TGCGCCAGCAGCCACACTAGCGGCCTGACTTCCAATGAGCAGTTCTTC. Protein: CASSHTSGLTSNEQFF.

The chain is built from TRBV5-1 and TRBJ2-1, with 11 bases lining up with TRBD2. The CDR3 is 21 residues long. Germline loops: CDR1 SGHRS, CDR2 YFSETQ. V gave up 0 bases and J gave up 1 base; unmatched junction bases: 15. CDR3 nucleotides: TGCGCCAGCAGCTTGGATACTACTAGCGGGAGTCGGTCGGGTTCCTACAATGAGCAGTTCTTC. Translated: CASSLDTTSGSRSGSYNEQFF.

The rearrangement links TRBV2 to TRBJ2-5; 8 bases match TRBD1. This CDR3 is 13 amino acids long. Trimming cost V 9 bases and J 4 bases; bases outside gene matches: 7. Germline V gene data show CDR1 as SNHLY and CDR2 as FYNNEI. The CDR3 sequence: CASRTGTAETQYF. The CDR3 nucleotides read TGTGCCAGTCGGACAGGGACGGCAGAGACCCAGTACTTC.

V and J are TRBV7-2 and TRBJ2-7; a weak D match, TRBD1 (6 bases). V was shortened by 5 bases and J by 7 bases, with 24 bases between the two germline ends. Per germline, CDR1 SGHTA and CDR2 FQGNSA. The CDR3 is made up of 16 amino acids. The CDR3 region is CASSGQRQVRGEEQYF. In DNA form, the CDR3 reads TGTGCCAGCAGCGGCCAGAGACAGGTCCGGGGCGAGGAGCAGTACTTC.

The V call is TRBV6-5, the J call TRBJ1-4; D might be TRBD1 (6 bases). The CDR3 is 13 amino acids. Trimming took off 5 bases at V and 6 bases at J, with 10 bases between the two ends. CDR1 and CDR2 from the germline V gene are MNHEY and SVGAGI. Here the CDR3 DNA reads TGTGCCAGCAGTCAGGGGCGGGATGAAAAACTGTTTTTT. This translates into CASSQGRDEKLFF.

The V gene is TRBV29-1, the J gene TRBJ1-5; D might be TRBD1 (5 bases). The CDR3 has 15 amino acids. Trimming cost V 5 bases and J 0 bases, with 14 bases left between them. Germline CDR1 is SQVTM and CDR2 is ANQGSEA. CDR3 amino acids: CSVYLSGYSNQPQHF. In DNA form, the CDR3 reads TGCAGCGTTTATCTTTCAGGGTATAGCAATCAGCCCCAGCATTTT.

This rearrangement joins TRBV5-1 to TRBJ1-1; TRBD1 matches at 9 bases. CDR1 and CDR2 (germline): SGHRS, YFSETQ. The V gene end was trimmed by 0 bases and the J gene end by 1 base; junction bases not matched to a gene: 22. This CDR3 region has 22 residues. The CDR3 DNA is TGCGCCAGCAGCTTGGGGGATGGGGACAGGGAGTATTTTACCGGTCGGAACACTGAAGCTTTCTTT. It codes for CASSLGDGDREYFTGRNTEAFF.

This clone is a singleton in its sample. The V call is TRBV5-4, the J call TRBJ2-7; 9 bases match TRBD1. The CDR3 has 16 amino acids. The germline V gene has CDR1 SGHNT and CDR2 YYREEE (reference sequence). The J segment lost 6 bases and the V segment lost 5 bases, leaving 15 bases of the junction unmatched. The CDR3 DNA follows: TGTGCCAGCAGTCTTCCCCTGACAGGGGGTAAGGGCGAGCAGTACTTC. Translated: CASSLPLTGGKGEQYF.

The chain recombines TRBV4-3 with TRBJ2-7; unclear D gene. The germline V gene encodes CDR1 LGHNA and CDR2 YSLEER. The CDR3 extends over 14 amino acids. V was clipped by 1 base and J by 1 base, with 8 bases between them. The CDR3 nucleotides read TGCGCCAGCAGCCAAGGGCGCGGATCCTACGAGCAGTACTTC. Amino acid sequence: CASSQGRGSYEQYF.

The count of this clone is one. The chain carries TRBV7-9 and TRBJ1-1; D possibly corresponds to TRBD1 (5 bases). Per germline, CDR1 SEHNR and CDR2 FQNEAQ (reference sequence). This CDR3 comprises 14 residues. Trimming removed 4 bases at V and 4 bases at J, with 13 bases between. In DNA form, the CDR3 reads TGTGCCAGCAGCTCGCGGGGGGAGGTCACTGAAGCTTTCTTT. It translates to CASSSRGEVTEAFF.

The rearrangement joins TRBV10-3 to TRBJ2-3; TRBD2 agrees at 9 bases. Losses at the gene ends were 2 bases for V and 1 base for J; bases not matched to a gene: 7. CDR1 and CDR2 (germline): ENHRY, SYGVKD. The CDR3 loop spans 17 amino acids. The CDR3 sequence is CAISEIIAGVGTDTQYF. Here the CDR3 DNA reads TGTGCCATCAGTGAGATAATAGCGGGAGTTGGCACAGATACGCAGTATTTT.

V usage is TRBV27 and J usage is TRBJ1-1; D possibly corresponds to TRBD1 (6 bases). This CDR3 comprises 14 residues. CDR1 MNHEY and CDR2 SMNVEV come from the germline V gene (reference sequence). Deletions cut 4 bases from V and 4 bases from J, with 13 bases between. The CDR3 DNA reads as TGTGCCAGCAGTTCCCCCGTGGGGGCCACTGAAGCTTTCTTT. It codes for CASSSPVGATEAFF.

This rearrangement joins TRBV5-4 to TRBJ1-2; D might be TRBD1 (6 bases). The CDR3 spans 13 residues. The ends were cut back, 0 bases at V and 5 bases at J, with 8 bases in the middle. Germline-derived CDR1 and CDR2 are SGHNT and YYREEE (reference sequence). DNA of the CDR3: TGTGCCAGCAGCTTGGGTACAGGGTATGGCTACACCTTC. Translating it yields CASSLGTGYGYTF.

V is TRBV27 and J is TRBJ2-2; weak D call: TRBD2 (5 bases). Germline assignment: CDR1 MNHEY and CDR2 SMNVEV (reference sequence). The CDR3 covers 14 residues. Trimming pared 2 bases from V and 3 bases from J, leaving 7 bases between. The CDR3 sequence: CASSLGGYTGELFF. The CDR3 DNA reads TGTGCCAGCAGTTTAGGAGGATACACCGGGGAGCTGTTTTTT.